This TCR beta chain was retrieved from a study of cytomegalovirus exposure and HLA in healthy donors. Points from the study as a whole: Clonal expansion was found to be greater in HLA-associated TCR beta chains than in equally common others in a later analysis.

As for this clone: Its specificity is not known.

This CDR3 region has 15 residues. Germline values: CDR1 LGHNA, CDR2 YNFKEQ. The V and J ends lost 3 bases and 2 bases, in that order; junction bases with no gene match: 5. Both 60 Vbeta primers and 13 Jbeta primers went into the PCR. Assay used: immunoSEQ multiplex PCR; TCRdb lists only in-frame clones, some missing. This table holds 85,000 to 130,000 clones, over 60% found once. The specimen was PBMCs. This sequence was found in a man aged 60 to 75 in good health and CMV-seropositive. The chain joins TRBV4-2 to TRBJ2-7, with 9 nucleotides matching TRBD1. The DNA for the CDR3 is TGTGCCAGCAGCCAGGCGAGGACAGGGGCCTACGAGCAGTACTTC. Protein: CASSQARTGAYEQYF.